This is a list of T cell receptor beta chains from one sample in a study of cytomegalovirus exposure and HLA in healthy donors. The method was immunoSEQ multiplex PCR; TCRdb's version includes in-frame clones alone and lacks a portion of them. The repertoire includes about 190,000 clones, about three quarters of them detected once, and approximately 2.1% sits in the top ten. The sample consisted of PBMCs. All receptors derive from a woman aged 25 to 39 in good health and CMV-seropositive. Both conserved end residues are part of each CDR3. The D gene is left open where the match is weak. Clone size is stated in some rows and not others, as once, few, many or a class when expanded.

size,D,V,J,length,DNA,CDR3
.,.,TRBV6-6,TRBJ1-5,16,TGTGCCAGCAGTTACGCCCAGGGAACTAGCAATCAGCCCCAGCATTTT,CASSYAQGTSNQPQHF
.,.,TRBV7-9,TRBJ2-3,13,TGTGCCAGCACCGACTACAGCACAGATACGCAGTATTTT,CASTDYSTDTQYF
.,.,TRBV5-6,TRBJ1-2,17,TGTGCCAGCAGCTTTTTCGGTAGCGTGGGGTTCGGCTATGGCTACACCTTC,CASSFFGSVGFGYGYTF
few,TRBD2,TRBV7-9,TRBJ2-7,15,TGTGCCAGCAGCTTAGCGGGGACTAGCGGGAGGGCTACCTACTTC,CASSLAGTSGRATYF
few,TRBD1,TRBV7-3,TRBJ1-1,15,TGTGCCAGCAGCCGGACAGGGCTAATGAACACTGAAGCTTTCTTT,CASSRTGLMNTEAFF
.,TRBD1,TRBV5-1,TRBJ2-6,17,TGCGCCAGCACTTACGGGACAGGGGCCTCTGGGGCCAACGTCCTGACTTTC,CASTYGTGASGANVLTF
.,TRBD2,TRBV10-2,TRBJ2-5,15,TGCGCCACCAGCCCCGATACTAGCGGGAGTGAGACCCAGTACTTC,CATSPDTSGSETQYF
.,.,TRBV29-1,TRBJ2-1,12,TGCAGCGTTGAGAGGATTCTCTATGAGCAGTTCTTC,CSVERILYEQFF
.,.,TRBV6-1,TRBJ2-2,15,TGTGCCAGCAGTGAACCCAGGGCAAACACCGGGGAGCTGTTTTTT,CASSEPRANTGELFF
.,.,TRBV9,TRBJ2-6,15,TGTGCCAGCAGCGTAGGCGCGGCCGGGGCCAACGTCCTGACTTTC,CASSVGAAGANVLTF
.,.,TRBV7-9,TRBJ2-6,16,TGTGCCAGCAGCTCACGACAGACCTCTGGGGCCAACGTCCTGACTTTC,CASSSRQTSGANVLTF
.,TRBD1,TRBV7-9,TRBJ1-2,13,TGTGCCAGCAGCCTGGGACAGAGTTATGGCTACACCTTC,CASSLGQSYGYTF
.,TRBD2,TRBV29-1,TRBJ2-5,13,TGCAGCGTTGAAGGAGCGGGGCAAGAGACCCAGTACTTC,CSVEGAGQETQYF
.,.,TRBV23-1,TRBJ2-5,19,TGCGCCAGCAGTCGCGACCCTCAATCACGGCAAGCAGGTCAAGAGACCCAGTACTTC,CASSRDPQSRQAGQETQYF
once,TRBD1,TRBV5-4,TRBJ1-4,15,TGTGCCAGCAGCAGAAGACAGGGGTCTAATGAAAAACTGTTTTTT,CASSRRQGSNEKLFF
.,.,TRBV19,TRBJ2-3,15,TGTGCCAGTAGTACATCCGGGGGAGCCACAGATACGCAGTATTTT,CASSTSGGATDTQYF
.,TRBD2,TRBV18,TRBJ2-2,17,TGTGCCAGCTCACCAAGGTTGGGCGGGAGCGGCACCGGGGAGCTGTTTTTT,CASSPRLGGSGTGELFF
.,.,TRBV27,TRBJ2-3,15,TGTGCCAGCAGTTTTAGGGAGACCCAGACAGATACGCAGTATTTT,CASSFRETQTDTQYF
once,.,TRBV6-5,TRBJ1-2,13,TGTGCCAGCAGCGACAGAGACCCCTATGGCTACACCTTC,CASSDRDPYGYTF
.,TRBD1,TRBV6-1,TRBJ2-4,15,TGTGCCAGCATCCAGAGGACAGGGGGCAGGAACATTCAGTACTTC,CASIQRTGGRNIQYF
.,.,TRBV6-1,TRBJ1-5,15,TGTGCCAGCAGTAGGACAGCCTATAGCAATCAGCCCCAGCATTTT,CASSRTAYSNQPQHF
.,TRBD2,TRBV4-3,TRBJ2-1,15,TGCGCCAGCAGCCAGGGACTAGCGGGTGACAATGAGCAGTTCTTC,CASSQGLAGDNEQFF
.,.,TRBV6-1,TRBJ1-5,13,TGTGCCAGCAGTGATTCGTTTTTTCAGCCCCAGCATTTT,CASSDSFFQPQHF
once,TRBD1,TRBV11-3,TRBJ2-3,14,TGTGCCAGCAGCGGGGGACAGAAGGCAGATACGCAGTATTTT,CASSGGQKADTQYF
.,TRBD2,TRBV6-4,TRBJ2-1,19,TGTGCCAGCAGTCCCGAAGTAGCGGGTCCCCGAGGGGCTTACAATGAGCAGTTCTTC,CASSPEVAGPRGAYNEQFF
.,.,TRBV9,TRBJ1-2,16,TGTGCCAGCAGCGTAGATGGGAGCCCAACCTTAGAGGGCTACACCTTC,CASSVDGSPTLEGYTF
.,.,TRBV4-2,TRBJ2-2,14,TGTGCCAGCAGCCAAGACTTGGCTACCGGGGAGCTGTTTTTT,CASSQDLATGELFF
.,TRBD1,TRBV7-8,TRBJ2-7,16,TGTGCCAGCAGCTTTGGACAGGGGGAATTCCCCTACGAGCAGTACTTC,CASSFGQGEFPYEQYF
.,.,TRBV4-1,TRBJ1-2,15,TGCGCCAGCAGCCAAGATTCCGGGGGGAACTATGGCTACACCTTC,CASSQDSGGNYGYTF
.,.,TRBV5-1,TRBJ2-7,14,TGCGCCAGCAGAGGGCAGGGGAGCTCCTACGAGCAGTACTTC,CASRGQGSSYEQYF
.,TRBD2,TRBV2,TRBJ2-1,15,TGTGCCAGCACGGTTCTAGCGGGTGCGACGGGTGAGCAGTTCTTC,CASTVLAGATGEQFF
.,TRBD1,TRBV30,TRBJ1-4,18,TGTGCCTGGAGTGCCACGGGGTACAGGGGCCCATGGGGTGAAAAACTGTTTTTT,CAWSATGYRGPWGEKLFF
.,TRBD2,TRBV6-6,TRBJ2-7,13,TGTGCCTCCGAAGCGGGAACTTACTACGAGCAGTACTTC,CASEAGTYYEQYF
.,.,TRBV19,TRBJ2-3,14,TGTGCCAGTAGTACCGCGAGGGGGACAGATACGCAGTATTTT,CASSTARGTDTQYF
once,TRBD1,TRBV7-2,TRBJ1-2,15,TGTGCCAGCAGCTTAGCCGGAGGGGGCAACTATGGCTACACCTTC,CASSLAGGGNYGYTF
.,TRBD1,TRBV4-2,TRBJ1-1,15,TGTGCCAGCAGCCAGGTATCGACAGGGGAAAAGGTAGCTTTCTTT,CASSQVSTGEKVAFF
once,.,TRBV6-4,TRBJ2-1,15,TGTGCCAGCAGTGACTGGGCTAGCGTAGCGAATGAGCAGTTCTTC,CASSDWASVANEQFF
.,TRBD1,TRBV19,TRBJ1-1,16,TGTGCCAGTATGATCCAGACAGGGCTGAAGAACACTGAAGCTTTCTTT,CASMIQTGLKNTEAFF
few,.,TRBV7-7,TRBJ1-3,16,TGTGCCAGCAGCCCTCAGCTTGGGGGGACTGGAAACACCATATATTTT,CASSPQLGGTGNTIYF
.,.,TRBV5-1,TRBJ2-5,13,TGCGCCAGCAGCGGCAGGGAAGGAGAGACCCAGTACTTC,CASSGREGETQYF
.,.,TRBV5-1,TRBJ1-1,15,TGCGCCAGCAGCCTGAAGAGGTCTTTCGGCACTGAAGCTTTCTTT,CASSLKRSFGTEAFF
.,.,TRBV14,TRBJ1-2,13,TGTGCCAGCAGCCAAGGTATAAACTATGGCTACACCTTC,CASSQGINYGYTF